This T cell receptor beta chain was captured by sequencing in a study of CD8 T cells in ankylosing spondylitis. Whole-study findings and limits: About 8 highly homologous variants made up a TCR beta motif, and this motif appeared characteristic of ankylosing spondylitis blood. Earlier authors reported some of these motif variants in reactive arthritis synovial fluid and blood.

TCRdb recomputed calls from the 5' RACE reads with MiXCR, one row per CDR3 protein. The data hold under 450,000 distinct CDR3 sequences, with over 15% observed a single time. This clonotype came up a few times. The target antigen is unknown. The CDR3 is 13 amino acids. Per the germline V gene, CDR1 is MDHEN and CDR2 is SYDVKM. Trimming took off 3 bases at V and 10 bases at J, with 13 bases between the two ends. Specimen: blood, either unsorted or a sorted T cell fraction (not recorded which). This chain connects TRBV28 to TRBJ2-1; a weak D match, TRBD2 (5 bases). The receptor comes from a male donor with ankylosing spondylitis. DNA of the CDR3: TGTGCCAGCAGTTTGCCCAGCGGTCTCGAGCAGTTCTTC. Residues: CASSLPSGLEQFF.